The T cell receptor (beta chain) described here comes from a study of metastatic and nonmetastatic thyroid tumors. Background on the study: Samples came from malignant and benign thyroid patients, and repertoires were compared across blood and tumor or nodule tissue.

Germline loops: CDR1 SNHLY, CDR2 FYNNEI. The CDR3 length is 13 residues. V shed 6 bases, J shed 3 bases, and the junction held 4 bases outside the gene matches. No patient had received any treatment before thyroid surgery. Overall study results and limits: Benign nodules were reported to have significantly lower TCR beta diversity than malignant thyroid tumors, in blood and tumor.

As processed by the authors: The study built a papillary thyroid cancer distant-metastasis classifier from CDR3 differences across clinicopathological groups. With MiXCR, TCRdb reprocessed the PCR reads. The V and J calls shown here were made by TCRdb, not taken from the authors' results. The sample contains approximately 82,000 clones, around an eighth of which appear only once. This clone showed up many times. Its antigen is still unknown. This sequence was found in a female donor with papillary thyroid cancer or a benign thyroid nodule (not recorded which). Some clones in this sample may be carry-over from other donors' samples. Sequenced input: tumor tissue. This rearrangement joins TRBV2 to TRBJ1-1; 7 bases line up with TRBD1. CDR3 DNA sequence: TGTGCCAGCAGAAGAACAGGGGACACTGAAGCTTTCTTT. This sequence encodes CASRRTGDTEAFF.